This T cell receptor (beta chain) was found in a study of cytomegalovirus exposure and HLA in healthy donors. Overall study findings and caveats: Generally TCR sequences proved uncommon, though certain public TCRs appeared in numerous donors. In vitro, a few CMV-associated chains proved specific for CMV antigens. One later analysis, an examination of the 100 to 150 validation repertoires, found that first-cohort TCR clusters tended to co-occur in them. Reports indicated that the classifier achieved high specificity and sensitivity in diagnosing cytomegalovirus status.

The CDR3 sequence is 18 residues long. Germline V gives CDR1 SGDLS, CDR2 YYNGEE. Trimming took 0 bases from V and 6 from J; bases not matched to a gene: 12. Assay: immunoSEQ multiplex PCR; the TCRdb copy retains only in-frame clones and omits some. This table has roughly 260,000 clones, 80% to 90% appearing once. Comments on this clone: Its antigen is not identified.

V usage is TRBV9 and J usage is TRBJ2-2; TRBD2 matches 9 bases. Material: PBMCs. This TCR came from a man younger than 35 in good health and CMV-seronegative. The CDR3 region is CASSVDGRSGGRSGELFF. The CDR3 DNA follows: TGTGCCAGCAGCGTAGACGGCAGGAGCGGGGGGAGGTCCGGGGAGCTGTTTTTT.